This T cell receptor (beta chain) was obtained from a study of CD8 T cells in ankylosing spondylitis. Study-level points and caveats: Blood from ankylosing spondylitis patients appeared to carry a characteristic roughly eight-variant TCR beta motif. Certain motif variants had earlier appeared in reactive arthritis synovial fluid and blood.

Molecular-barcoded quantitative 5'-RACE produced these TCR beta libraries. TCRdb processed the 5' RACE reads anew with MiXCR; each CDR3 protein has one entry. This sample yields 250,000 or so distinct CDR3 sequences, of which approximately 20% are seen a single time; more than 25% belongs to the top ten. This CDR3 is 13 amino acids long. Trimming left V 5 bases short and J 6 bases short, with 11 bases between. This clonotype was counted ten times or more. Antigen unknown. V usage is TRBV12-3 or TRBV12-4 and J usage is TRBJ2-1, with unresolved D. The TCR originated in a male donor with ankylosing spondylitis or in good health (not recorded which). Sequencing input: blood, either unsorted or a sorted T cell fraction (not recorded which). CDR3 residues: CASSLTEPNEQFF. CDR3 DNA: TGTGCCAGCAGTCTCACAGAGCCCAATGAGCAGTTCTTC.